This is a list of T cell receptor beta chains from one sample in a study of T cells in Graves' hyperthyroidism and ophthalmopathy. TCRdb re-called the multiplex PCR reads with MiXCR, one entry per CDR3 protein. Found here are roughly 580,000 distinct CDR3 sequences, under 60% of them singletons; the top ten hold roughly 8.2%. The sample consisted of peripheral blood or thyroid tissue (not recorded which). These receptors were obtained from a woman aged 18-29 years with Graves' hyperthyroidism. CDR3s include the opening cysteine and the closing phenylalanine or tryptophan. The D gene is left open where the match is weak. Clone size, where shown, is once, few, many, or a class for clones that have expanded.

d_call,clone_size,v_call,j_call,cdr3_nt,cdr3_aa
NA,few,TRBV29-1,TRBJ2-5,TGCAGCGTTCGGGACACCACTCGTTTGACCCAGTACTTC,CSVRDTTRLTQYF
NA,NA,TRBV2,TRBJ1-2,TGTGCCCATCAGACAGGAGGACCTTATGGCTACACCTTC,CAHQTGGPYGYTF
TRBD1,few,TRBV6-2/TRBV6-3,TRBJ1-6,TGTGCCAGCAGTTACTCTGGGACAGGGGGTTCACCCCTCCACTTT,CASSYSGTGGSPLHF
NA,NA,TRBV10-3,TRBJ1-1,TGTGCCATCAGTGATCTATGGGGAATAGCAGCTTTCTTT,CAISDLWGIAAFF
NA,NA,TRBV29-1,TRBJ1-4,TGCAGCGCCGGACAGTTCAATGAAAAACTGTTTTTT,CSAGQFNEKLFF
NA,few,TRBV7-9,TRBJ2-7,TGTGCCAGCAGCCCACCTGTGAGCCCTTACGAGCAGTACTTC,CASSPPVSPYEQYF
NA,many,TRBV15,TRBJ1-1,TGTGCCACCAGCAACCGGGGGACGGCGAACACTGAAGCTTTCTTT,CATSNRGTANTEAFF
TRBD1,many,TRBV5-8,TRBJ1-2,TGTGCCAGCAGCTCGGACAGGGGTTTATATGGCTACACCTTC,CASSSDRGLYGYTF
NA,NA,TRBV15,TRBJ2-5,TGTGCCACCAGCAGGAGAGGGGGGCCCCAAGAGACCCAGTACTTC,CATSRRGGPQETQYF
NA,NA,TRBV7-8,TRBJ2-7,TGTGCCAGCAGCCCCCGAGGGTCCCCCTACGAGCAGTACTTC,CASSPRGSPYEQYF
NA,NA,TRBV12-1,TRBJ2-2,TGTGCCAGCAGCTTTTGGTTCTCTTACCGGGCTAGCGGGGTCGGGGAGCTGTTTTTT,CASSFWFSYRASGVGELFF
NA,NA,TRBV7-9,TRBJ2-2,TGTGCCAGCAGCTTAGTATGGACACCAGGGTTTGTCACCGGGGAGCTGTTTTTT,CASSLVWTPGFVTGELFF
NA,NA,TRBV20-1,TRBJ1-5,TGCAGTGGGAAATGGGCCGGCGAGCAGCCCCAGCATTTT,CSGKWAGEQPQHF
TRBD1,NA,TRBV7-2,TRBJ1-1,TGTGCCAGCAGCTTAGGAAGAGGGACAGGGGCCACTGAAGCTTTCTTT,CASSLGRGTGATEAFF
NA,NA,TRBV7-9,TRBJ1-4,TGTGCCAGCCTCCTCAGGGGACCTAATGAAAAACTGTTTTTT,CASLLRGPNEKLFF
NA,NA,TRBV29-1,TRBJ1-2,TGCAGCGTTGAACCACGGACCCTCTATGGCTACACCTTC,CSVEPRTLYGYTF
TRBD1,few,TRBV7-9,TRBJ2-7,TGTGCCAGCAGCACCCTGACAGGGGCCTACGAGCAGTACTTC,CASSTLTGAYEQYF
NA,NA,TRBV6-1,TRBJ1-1,TGTGCCAGCAGTCTCAGGGGTTCCCAGAACACTGAAGCTTTCTTT,CASSLRGSQNTEAFF
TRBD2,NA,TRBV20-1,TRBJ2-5,TGCAGTGCTAGAGAGGGGGGGAGTGGAAAAGAGACCCAGTACTTC,CSAREGGSGKETQYF
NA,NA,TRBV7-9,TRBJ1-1,TGTGCCAGAGATCGGCCAAACACTGAAGCTTTCTTT,CARDRPNTEAFF
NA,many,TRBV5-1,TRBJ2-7,TGCGCCAGCAGCTTGGCGGGCAGGGGCTACGAGCAGTACTTC,CASSLAGRGYEQYF
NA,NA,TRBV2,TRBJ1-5,TGTGCCAGCAGCTTTGGGGGCCGTAGCAATCAGCCCCAGCATTTT,CASSFGGRSNQPQHF
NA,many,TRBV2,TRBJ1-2,TGTGCCAGCACTCCGGACGGTTATGGCTACACCTTC,CASTPDGYGYTF
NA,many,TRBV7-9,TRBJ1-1,TGTGCCAGCAGCTTGGCAGGGGTTAGCACTGAAGCTTTCTTT,CASSLAGVSTEAFF
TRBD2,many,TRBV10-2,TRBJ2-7,TGCGCCAGCAGAAAGGGACTAGCGTTCTCCTACGAGCAGTACTTC,CASRKGLAFSYEQYF
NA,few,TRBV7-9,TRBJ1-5,TGTGCCAGCAGTTTAAAGGGAACCGGGCCCCAGCATTTT,CASSLKGTGPQHF
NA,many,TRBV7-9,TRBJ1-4,TGTGCCAGCAGCCAAGATGCCGTAAAACTGTTTTTT,CASSQDAVKLFF
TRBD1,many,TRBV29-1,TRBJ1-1,TGCAGCGGGTGGGACAGGGGGAACACTGAAGCTTTCTTT,CSGWDRGNTEAFF
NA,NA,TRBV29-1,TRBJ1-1,TGCAGCTCCGTTAGGGGGGGCTCGAACACTGAAGCTTTCTTT,CSSVRGGSNTEAFF
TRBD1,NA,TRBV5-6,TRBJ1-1,TGTGCCAGCAGCATCGACAGGGACATGAACACTGAAGCTTTCTTT,CASSIDRDMNTEAFF
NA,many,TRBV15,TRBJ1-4,TGTGCCACCAGCAGAGATAGGGGATCTGATGAAAAACTGTTTTTT,CATSRDRGSDEKLFF
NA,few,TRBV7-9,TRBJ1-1,TGTGCCAGCAGCTCGCCGGCTCGTCAGTTTGAAGCTTTCTTT,CASSSPARQFEAFF
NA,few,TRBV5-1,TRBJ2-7,TGCGCCAGCAGCTTGAATGGGGGGCACGTCAACGAGCAGTACTTC,CASSLNGGHVNEQYF
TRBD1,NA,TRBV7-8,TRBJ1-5,TGTGCCAGCAGCTTAGGTGGCAGGGGGGTCCATCAGCCCCAGCATTTT,CASSLGGRGVHQPQHF
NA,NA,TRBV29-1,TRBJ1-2,TGCAGCGTTGTTACAGGCGGCTATGGCTACACCTTC,CSVVTGGYGYTF
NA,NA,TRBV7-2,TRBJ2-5,TGTGCCAGCTCCCCCTCTGGCCTAGCTCAAGAGACCCAGTACTTC,CASSPSGLAQETQYF
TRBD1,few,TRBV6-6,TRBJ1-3,TGTGCCAGCAGCGGGACAGCGTTAATCGCCAGCTCTGGAAACACCATATATTTT,CASSGTALIASSGNTIYF
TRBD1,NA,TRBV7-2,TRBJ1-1,TGCGCCAGCAGCCAAGATTGGGACAGCACTGAAGCTTTCTTT,CASSQDWDSTEAFF
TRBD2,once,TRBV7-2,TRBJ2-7,TGTGCCAGCAGCTCACCGGGACCAGCGGGAGACGAGCAGTACTTC,CASSSPGPAGDEQYF
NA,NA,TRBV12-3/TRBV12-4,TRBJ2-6,TGTGCCAGCAGCCCGGGAGTCGACACTGGGGCCAACGTCCTGACTTTC,CASSPGVDTGANVLTF